These 28 T cell receptor beta chains share one sample of origin, sequenced in a study of blood T cell repertoires in COVID-19. Assay used: immunoSEQ multiplex PCR; TCRdb lists only in-frame clones, some missing. This sample has about 89,000 clones, with more than 65% found just once. The material sequenced was peripheral blood. The receptors here all came from a woman older than 75 with acute or convalescent COVID-19.

This clone has only a few counts. This CDR3 is CASSPREGTYNSPLHF. CDR3 nucleotides: TGTGCCAGCAGCCCCCGGGAGGGGACCTATAATTCACCCCTCCACTTT. The chain employs TRBV9 and TRBJ1-6; D perhaps matches TRBD1 (5 bases). Looked up from germline, CDR1 is SGDLS and CDR2 is YYNGEE. V lost 4 bases to trimming and J lost 2 bases, with 13 bases between them. This CDR3 is 16 amino acids long.

The chain combines TRBV28 with TRBJ2-2; 8 nucleotides match TRBD2. The germline V gene encodes CDR1 MDHEN and CDR2 SYDVKM. Unmatched junction bases numbered 4, after V lost 6 bases and J lost 1 base. The CDR3 loop spans 15 amino acids. CDR3 in DNA: TGTGCCAGCAGGCCTACTAGCGGGAACACCGGGGAGCTGTTTTTT. Its translation is CASRPTSGNTGELFF.

The chain recombines TRBV5-4 with TRBJ2-5; 9 nucleotides agree with TRBD1. The CDR3 spans 15 residues. Germline V gene lookup returns CDR1 SGHNT and CDR2 YYREEE (reference sequence). V dropped 2 bases and J dropped 6; count of bases not matched to a gene: 8. The CDR3 here is CASSLPGQGRKTQYF. The CDR3 DNA is TGTGCCAGCAGCTTACCGGGACAGGGTCGGAAGACCCAGTACTTC.

The V gene is TRBV9, the J gene TRBJ1-6; D is ambiguous. Per germline, CDR1 SGDLS and CDR2 YYNGEE. V lost 1 base and J lost 8, with 7 bases in between. The CDR3 has 13 amino acids. CDR3 amino acids: CASSVFPDSPLHF. The CDR3 DNA reads as TGTGCCAGCAGCGTATTTCCAGATTCACCCCTCCACTTT. Full variable domain (missing parts from reference TRBV9 and TRBJ1-6): DSGVTQTPKHLITATGQRVTLRCSPRSGDLSVYWYQQSLDQGLQFLIQYYNGEERAKGNILERFSAQQFPDLHSELNLSSLELGDSALYFCASSVFPDSPLHFGNGTRLTVT.

The chain carries TRBV3-1 (or the pseudogene TRBV3-2) and TRBJ2-7, with TRBD2 as a possible D gene (5 bases). Germline V CDR1 and CDR2: LGHDT, YNNKEL (reference sequence). The CDR3 is 14 residues long. Trimming shortened V by 2 bases and J by 6 bases, and 14 bases separated the two germline ends. CDR3 region: CASSQRGLGGEQYF. CDR3 bases: TGTGCCAGCAGCCAAAGAGGGTTGGGCGGCGAGCAGTACTTC.

The chain joins TRBV4-3 to TRBJ2-3, with no clear D. V was trimmed by 0 bases and J by 5 bases, leaving 6 bases between them. The CDR3 is 13 residues long. Germline V gene lookup returns CDR1 LGHNA and CDR2 YSLEER. The CDR3 nucleotides are TGCGCCAGCAGCCAAGATTGGAGAGATACGCAGTATTTT. Amino acid sequence: CASSQDWRDTQYF.

This rearrangement joins TRBV10-1 to TRBJ1-5; the D gene is possibly TRBD1 (5 bases). Between the trimmed V and J ends, which lost 5 bases and 4 bases, there was a span of 21 bases. Germline V gene sequence: CDR1 WNHNN, CDR2 SYGVQD (reference sequence). CDR3 length: 17 amino acids. CDR3 sequence reads: CASSILLRDWENQPQHF. CDR3 in DNA: TGCGCCAGCAGTATACTCCTCCGGGACTGGGAAAATCAGCCCCAGCATTTT.

The chain recombines TRBV12-3 or TRBV12-4 with TRBJ1-2; D may be TRBD1 (6 bases). Trimming left V 6 bases short and J 4 bases short, with 12 bases between. This CDR3 has 13 amino acids. CDR3 sequence (DNA): TGTGCCAGCAGCCAACAGGGTGCCTATGGCTACACCTTC. It codes for CASSQQGAYGYTF.

The gene calls are TRBV6-2 or TRBV6-3 and TRBJ2-7; 14 positions agree with TRBD2. From germline, CDR1 is MNHEY and CDR2 SVGEGT. The J segment lost 1 base and the V segment lost 5 bases, leaving 4 bases of the junction unmatched. The CDR3 loop spans 16 amino acids. CDR3 region: CASSDGLAGGSYEQYV. The DNA of the CDR3 is TGTGCCAGCAGTGACGGACTAGCGGGGGGATCCTACGAGCAGTACGTC.

This chain uses TRBV5-5 with TRBJ2-1; D could derive from TRBD1 or TRBD2 (6 bases each). The germline V and J ends were trimmed by 4 bases and 0 bases, with 11 bases remaining between them. Germline V lookup: CDR1 SGHKS, CDR2 YYEKEE (reference sequence). CDR3 length: 15 residues. The CDR3 loop is CASSMEGDSYNEQFF. The DNA for the CDR3 is TGTGCCAGCAGCATGGAGGGGGACTCCTACAATGAGCAGTTCTTC.

This clone was recorded once. The chain has TRBV29-1 and TRBJ2-1, with D possibly TRBD2 on 5 matching bases. The length of the CDR3 is 13 residues. Germline lookup yields CDR1 SQVTM and CDR2 ANQGSEA. Trimming shortened V by 3 bases and J by 4 bases, and 10 bases separated the two germline ends. In DNA form, the CDR3 reads TGCAGCGTTGATAACCGGGGTTACAATGAGCAGTTCTTC. Residues: CSVDNRGYNEQFF.

V gene TRBV28 combines with J gene TRBJ1-5; tentatively, D is TRBD1 (6 bases). CDR1 MDHEN and CDR2 SYDVKM come from the germline V gene. Trimming pared 4 bases from V and 2 bases from J, leaving 12 bases between. The CDR3 is made up of 15 amino acids. CDR3 protein: CASSSQGKGNQPQHF. DNA for the CDR3: TGTGCCAGCAGTTCTCAGGGGAAGGGCAATCAGCCCCAGCATTTT.

The V and J genes are TRBV7-2 and TRBJ1-5; 7 bases fit TRBD1. V was pared by 1 base and J by 3 bases, with 3 bases of the junction left unmatched. Germline lookup yields CDR1 SGHTA and CDR2 FQGNSA. This CDR3 region has 15 residues. DNA of the CDR3: TGTGCCAGCAGCTTAGGGACAGGCCTCAATCAGCCCCAGCATTTT. Protein sequence: CASSLGTGLNQPQHF.

The chain is built from TRBV2 and TRBJ2-2; 11 nucleotides agree with TRBD1. The J segment lost 5 bases and the V segment lost 5 bases, leaving 7 bases of the junction unmatched. CDR3 length: 16 residues. Per the germline V gene, CDR1 is SNHLY and CDR2 is FYNNEI. The CDR3 DNA follows: TGTGCCAGCAGTCTCGGGACAGGGGGGAGGACCGGGGAGCTGTTTTTT. As protein: CASSLGTGGRTGELFF. Based on the CDR3 plus reference TRBV2 and TRBJ2-2, the full variable domain is EPEVTQTPSHQVTQMGQEVILRCVPISNHLYFYWYRQILGQKVEFLVSFYNNEISEKSEIFDDQFSVERPDGSNFTLKIRSTKLEDSAMYFCASSLGTGGRTGELFFGEGSRLTVL.

V and J are TRBV11-2 and TRBJ1-1, with 8 bases matching TRBD1. This CDR3 comprises 14 residues. The ends lost 1 base at V and 5 bases at J; junction bases unmatched: 3. Germline lookup yields CDR1 SGHAT and CDR2 FQNNGV. The CDR3 bases are TGTGCCAGCAGCTTAGGACGGGACAGGACTGAAGCTTTCTTT. It encodes CASSLGRDRTEAFF.

V usage is TRBV28 and J usage is TRBJ1-1; 7 nucleotides line up with TRBD1. CDR1 is MDHEN, CDR2 SYDVKM, per germline. The CDR3 is 14 amino acids. V lost 2 bases, J lost 3 bases, and 3 bases stayed unmatched. The CDR3 nucleotides are TGTGCCAGCAGTTTACCCAGGGGGGACACTGAAGCTTTCTTT. This sequence encodes CASSLPRGDTEAFF.

V is TRBV7-2 and J is TRBJ1-6; 9 bases line up with TRBD1. The CDR3 consists of 15 residues. V lost 5 bases to trimming and J lost 8 bases; unmatched junction nucleotides: 7. CDR1 is SGHTA, CDR2 FQGNSA, per germline. As DNA, the CDR3 is TGTGCCAGCAGCGGAAACAGGGGGCGGTATTCACCCCTCCACTTT. It yields the protein CASSGNRGRYSPLHF.

The chain is built from TRBV9 and TRBJ2-2; the match to TRBD1 covers 8 bases. This CDR3 region has 13 residues. CDR1 and CDR2 (germline): SGDLS, YYNGEE. The V segment lost 3 bases and the J segment 6 bases; nucleotides outside the gene matches: 1. CDR3 loop: CASSETGAGELFF. CDR3 sequence (DNA): TGTGCCAGCAGCGAGACAGGGGCCGGGGAGCTGTTTTTT.

V is TRBV19 and J is TRBJ2-1, with 8 bases matching TRBD2. Unmatched junction bases numbered 1, after V lost 2 bases and J lost 1 base. The CDR3 has 15 residues. Germline V gene lookup returns CDR1 LNHDA and CDR2 SQIVND (reference sequence). CDR3 DNA: TGTGCCAGTAGTATAAGCGGGGGTTCCTACAATGAGCAGTTCTTC. This gives the protein CASSISGGSYNEQFF.

This clone was counted only a few times. The rearrangement joins TRBV6-5 to TRBJ1-2; D ambiguous. Germline-derived CDR1 and CDR2 are MNHEY and SVGAGI. This CDR3 is built from 13 residues. Trimming stripped 2 bases from V and 4 bases from J, with 8 bases between. The DNA of the CDR3 is TGTGCCAGCAGTTACAGGGAGGGCTATGGCTACACCTTC. Its translation: CASSYREGYGYTF.

The chain couples TRBV5-4 to TRBJ2-5; D is unresolved. Trimming removed 4 bases from V and 5 bases from J, with 15 bases in between. Germline assignment: CDR1 SGHNT and CDR2 YYREEE (reference sequence). The CDR3 consists of 14 residues. The CDR3 region has the DNA TGTGCCAGCAGCCCGCCTTATAACATGGAGACCCAGTACTTC. It is translated as CASSPPYNMETQYF.

The rearrangement uses TRBV28 and TRBJ1-2; D unresolved. V lost 4 bases and J lost 5, with 5 bases in between. Germline lookup yields CDR1 MDHEN and CDR2 SYDVKM. The CDR3 has 11 residues. CDR3 nucleotide sequence: TGTGCCAGCAGTTCCAGGTATGGCTACACCTTC. Translated: CASSSRYGYTF.

In its sample, this clone was seen a few times. The chain uses TRBV2 and TRBJ1-5; D is unclear. This CDR3 is built from 13 residues. Trimming cost V 10 bases and J 0 bases, with 10 bases left between them. The germline V gene has CDR1 SNHLY and CDR2 FYNNEI. CDR3 region: CAMGRDSNQPQHF. CDR3 bases: TGTGCCATGGGCCGGGATAGCAATCAGCCCCAGCATTTT.

This sequence joins TRBV29-1 and TRBJ1-2; 9 nucleotides align to TRBD1. The CDR3 loop spans 14 amino acids. J lost 4 bases, V lost 0 bases, and 3 bases had no gene match. CDR1 and CDR2 from the germline V gene are SQVTM and ANQGSEA. In nucleotides, the CDR3 is TGCAGCGTTGAAGATTCGGACAGGGGCTATGGCTACACCTTC. This translates into CSVEDSDRGYGYTF.

The chain combines TRBV7-2 with TRBJ2-5; TRBD1 aligns across 8 bases. The CDR3 sequence is 16 residues long. CDR1 is SGHTA and CDR2 is FQGNSA in the germline V gene. J lost 1 base, V lost 5 bases, and 9 bases had no gene match. CDR3 region: CASSIRGQASQETQYF. The CDR3, as DNA: TGTGCCAGCAGCATTAGGGGACAGGCCTCCCAAGAGACCCAGTACTTC. The full variable domain, completed using reference TRBV7-2 and TRBJ2-5, is GAGVSQSPSNKVTEKGKDVELRCDPISGHTALYWYRQSLGQGLEFLIYFQGNSAPDKSGLPSDRFSAERTGGSVSTLTIQRTQQEDSAVYLCASSIRGQASQETQYFGPGTRLLVL.

The chain joins TRBV29-1 to TRBJ2-7, with TRBD1 matching over 7 bases. The germline gives CDR1 SQVTM, CDR2 ANQGSEA. The V gene end was trimmed by 6 bases and the J gene end by 7 bases; junction bases not matched to a gene: 9. The CDR3 is 12 amino acids. The CDR3 coding sequence is TGCAGCGTGGGGGACAGCTACGATGAGCAGTACGTC. It yields the protein CSVGDSYDEQYV.

The CDR3 DNA follows: TGTGCCAGCAGCGGACAGGGACCTAGCGCTGAAGCTTTCTTT. The encoded protein is CASSGQGPSAEAFF. The J gene is TRBJ1-1, the V gene TRBV2; 8 bases fit TRBD1. Per the germline V gene, CDR1 is SNHLY and CDR2 is FYNNEI. V was pared by 6 bases and J by 6 bases, with 9 bases of the junction left unmatched. This CDR3 region has 14 residues.

The J gene is TRBJ2-4, the V gene TRBV18, with D possibly TRBD2 on 7 matching bases. Trimming took off 5 bases at V and 9 bases at J, with 17 bases between the two ends. The CDR3 loop spans 14 amino acids. The germline V gene encodes CDR1 KGHSH and CDR2 LQKENI. CDR3 bases: TGTGCCAGCTCAGCCACCCCGGGGGGCTCCATTCAGTACTTC. It is translated as CASSATPGGSIQYF.